This T cell receptor (beta chain) was sequenced in a study of CD8+CD57+ T cells in acquired aplastic anemia. Study in general: Across the sorted CD4+ and CD8+ cells, DNA amounts averaged about 3 ug.

Sequencing was done on patients that had shown CD8+CD57+ cell expansion by flow cytometry. Both TCR beta VDJ combination and CDR3 sequence profiling were carried out. Genomic DNA was the template for this profiling. Each CDR3 protein gets one entry after TCRdb re-called the reads with MiXCR. The table shows some 120,000 distinct CDR3 sequences, with over 30% occurring only once. This clonotype has a count of ten or more. The receptor was isolated from a human donor with aplastic anemia. The sequenced sample consisted of sorted CD4+, CD8+, or CD8+CD57+ T cells (not recorded which) from PBMCs.

DNA for the CDR3: TGTGCCAGCAGCCCAAGTCCTGGAAACACCATATATTTT. Translating gives CASSPSPGNTIYF. The rearrangement uses TRBV7-9 and TRBJ1-3; D remains ambiguous. This CDR3 is built from 13 residues. Germline-derived CDR1 and CDR2 are SEHNR and FQNEAQ (reference sequence). Trimming removed 5 bases from V and 2 bases from J, with 7 bases in between.